The 32 T cell receptor beta chains in this list originate from one sample, sequenced in a study of blood T cell repertoires in COVID-19. Assay used: immunoSEQ multiplex PCR; TCRdb lists only in-frame clones, some missing. The data show 350,000 to 450,000 clones, about 90% seen once. Sequencing input: PBMCs or T cells enriched from blood (not recorded which). Receptors were obtained from a man aged 35 to 55 in a cohort exposed to, infected with or recovered from COVID-19 (not recorded which).

The J gene is TRBJ1-5, the V gene TRBV18; 10 nucleotides align to TRBD1. The V segment lost 6 bases and the J segment 10 bases; nucleotides outside the gene matches: 6. Germline values: CDR1 KGHSH, CDR2 LQKENI. This CDR3 spans 13 amino acids. This CDR3 reads CASSPDRGRPQHF. The CDR3 DNA follows: TGTGCCAGCTCGCCAGACAGGGGGCGTCCCCAGCATTTT.

This clone is a singleton in its sample. The rearrangement links TRBV27 to TRBJ2-2; 8 bases are shared with TRBD2. The trim removed 9 bases at V and 4 bases at J, leaving 16 bases unmatched. Germline CDR1 is MNHEY and CDR2 is SMNVEV (reference sequence). The CDR3 is 17 residues long. Here the CDR3 reads CARQNSGDQNFTGELFF. In DNA, the CDR3 is TGTGCCAGGCAAAATAGCGGGGACCAAAATTTCACCGGGGAGCTGTTTTTT.

This chain links TRBV3-1 (or the pseudogene TRBV3-2) with TRBJ2-5; 12 bases fit TRBD1. V lost 6 bases and J lost 5; bases outside the gene matches: 4. The CDR3 spans 14 residues. Germline V gene data show CDR1 as LGHDT and CDR2 as YNNKEL (reference sequence). This CDR3 reads CASRGTGGVETQYF. CDR3 nucleotides: TGTGCCAGCAGAGGGACAGGGGGCGTGGAGACCCAGTACTTC.

This clone was detected only a few times. The chain has TRBV5-4 and TRBJ2-1, with a possible D match to TRBD1 (5 bases). Per germline, CDR1 SGHNT and CDR2 YYREEE (reference sequence). This CDR3 has 15 amino acids. Trimming stripped 0 bases from V and 0 bases from J, with 7 bases between. Here the CDR3 DNA reads TGTGCCAGCAGCTTGGGACAGAGCTCCTACAATGAGCAGTTCTTC. Its protein product is CASSLGQSSYNEQFF.

The V call is TRBV6-2 or TRBV6-3, the J call TRBJ2-3; D is perhaps TRBD1 (5 bases). CDR1 MNHEY and CDR2 SVGEGT come from the germline V gene. Trimming took 4 bases from V and 2 from J, leaving 13 bases between them. The CDR3 runs 15 residues. Here the CDR3 DNA reads TGTGCCAGCAGTTGGGGCGGTACAAACACAGATACGCAGTATTTT. As protein: CASSWGGTNTDTQYF.

The chain recombines TRBV9 with TRBJ1-1; D is possibly TRBD1 (6 bases). V lost 6 bases and J lost 1, with 16 bases in between. CDR3 length equals 15 residues. Germline lookup yields CDR1 SGDLS and CDR2 YYNGEE. CDR3 amino acids: CASTKTQTGNTEAFF. In DNA form, the CDR3 reads TGTGCCAGCACTAAAACCCAGACAGGGAACACTGAAGCTTTCTTT.

This sequence joins TRBV9 and TRBJ1-2; no reliable D call. V was pared by 3 bases and J by 5 bases, with 14 bases between. The germline V gene encodes CDR1 SGDLS and CDR2 YYNGEE. CDR3 length equals 14 residues. Written as DNA, the CDR3 is TGTGCCAGCAGCGGCGACCCGCGGCAATATGGCTACACCTTC. Translation: CASSGDPRQYGYTF.

The V call is TRBV18, the J call TRBJ1-4, with 8 nucleotides matching TRBD1. This CDR3 has 14 residues. V was pared by 3 bases and J by 7 bases, with 4 bases of the junction left unmatched. Germline CDR1 is KGHSH and CDR2 is LQKENI. DNA of the CDR3: TGTGCCAGCTCACCGCAGGGGGCGGGTGAAAAACTGTTTTTT. The encoded protein is CASSPQGAGEKLFF.

The chain recombines TRBV7-2 with TRBJ2-7; TRBD2 aligns across 8 bases. V lost 3 bases to trimming and J lost 1 base; unmatched junction nucleotides: 2. Germline V lookup: CDR1 SGHTA, CDR2 FQGNSA. The length of the CDR3 is 14 residues. The CDR3 reads CASSFSSGSYEQYF. The CDR3 nucleotides are TGTGCCAGCAGCTTCTCTAGCGGGTCCTACGAGCAGTACTTC.

V gene TRBV30 combines with J gene TRBJ2-5; a possible D gene is TRBD2 (5 bases). Germline CDR1 is GTSNPN and CDR2 is SVGIG (reference sequence). V dropped 3 bases and J dropped 0 bases, with 17 bases sitting between them. The CDR3 contains 16 residues. CDR3 region: CAWSFWASTYQETQYF. For the CDR3, the DNA is TGTGCCTGGAGCTTCTGGGCTAGCACCTACCAAGAGACCCAGTACTTC.

This chain uses TRBV3-1 (or the pseudogene TRBV3-2) with TRBJ2-5, with D perhaps matching TRBD2 (5 bases). V was pared by 4 bases and J by 5 bases, with 23 bases between. In germline, CDR1 is LGHDT, CDR2 YNNKEL (reference sequence). There are 17 residues in the CDR3. Here the CDR3 DNA reads TGTGCCAGCAGCCGGGGATTACTCGGAGCCGGGGTGGAGACCCAGTACTTC. This translates into CASSRGLLGAGVETQYF.

V gene TRBV19 combines with J gene TRBJ1-5; TRBD1 is a possible D gene (6 bases). The V gene's germline CDR1 is LNHDA and CDR2 SQIVND (reference sequence). V dropped 3 bases and J dropped 4 bases, with 10 bases sitting between them. The CDR3 covers 14 residues. The CDR3 loop is CASSMQQGNQPQHF. In nucleotides, the CDR3 is TGTGCCAGTAGTATGCAACAGGGTAATCAGCCCCAGCATTTT.

The chain employs TRBV14 and TRBJ2-3, with a tentative D call TRBD1 (5 bases). CDR1 and CDR2 from the germline V gene are SGHDN and FVKESK. This CDR3 is built from 14 residues. Trimming removed 1 base from V and 0 bases from J, with 5 bases in between. DNA of the CDR3: TGTGCCAGCAGCCAAGGGGGCAGCACAGATACGCAGTATTTT. Translated: CASSQGGSTDTQYF.

The rearrangement links TRBV7-9 to TRBJ2-1; D unresolved. With 0 bases removed from V and 3 bases from J, the gap between germline ends came to 6 bases. CDR3 size: 14 residues. CDR1 is SEHNR, CDR2 FQNEAQ, per germline (reference sequence). CDR3 nucleotides: TGTGCCAGCAGCTTAGCGGGCCGCTACAATGAGCAGTTCTTC. Encoded protein: CASSLAGRYNEQFF.

This clone was seen more than once but under ten times. The chain employs TRBV21-1 and TRBJ1-6. TRBV21-1 is a listed pseudogene. The CDR3 has 14 amino acids. CDR3 in DNA: TGTGCCAGCAGCAAAGAGGGAGAAAATTCACCCCTCCACTTT. Amino acids: CASSKEGENSPLHF.

This clone showed up just once. V and J are TRBV5-5 and TRBJ2-5, with no clear D. The CDR3 covers 13 residues. The V gene lost 0 bases and the J gene lost 2 bases, with 5 bases spanning the gap. Germline CDR1 reads SGHKS; CDR2 reads YYEKEE (reference sequence). CDR3 in amino acids: CASSLERQETQYF. The CDR3 DNA sequence: TGTGCCAGCAGCTTGGAGCGACAAGAGACCCAGTACTTC.

The chain carries TRBV5-6 and TRBJ1-1; 7 bases fit TRBD1. Germline values: CDR1 SGHDT, CDR2 YYEEEE. The CDR3 loop spans 16 amino acids. V was clipped by 4 bases and J by 7 bases; unmatched bases: 16. The CDR3 DNA reads TGTGCCAGCAGCGCTAAACAGGGGAACATGGGGAATGAAGCTTTCTTT. Translated, it gives CASSAKQGNMGNEAFF. Combining the CDR3 with reference TRBV5-6 and TRBJ1-1 gives the whole variable domain DAGVTQSPTHLIKTRGQQVTLRCSPKSGHDTVSWYQQALGQGPQFIFQYYEEEERQRGNFPDRFSGHQFPNYSSELNVNALLLGDSALYLCASSAKQGNMGNEAFFGQGTRLTVV.

The genes are TRBV7-9 and TRBJ2-7; TRBD2 aligns across 8 bases. Per the germline V gene, CDR1 is SEHNR and CDR2 is FQNEAQ (reference sequence). The CDR3 sequence is 12 residues long. J lost 2 bases, V lost 6 bases, and 0 bases had no gene match. The CDR3 DNA follows: TGTGCCAGCAGGGGACTAGCCTACGAGCAGTACTTC. Translated: CASRGLAYEQYF.

This sequence joins TRBV7-6 and TRBJ2-3; 8 bases agree with TRBD2. The CDR3 runs 16 residues. Trimming took 2 bases from V and 3 from J; bases not matched to a gene: 7. The germline V gene has CDR1 SGHVS and CDR2 FNYEAQ. The CDR3 sequence is CASSLRGLAGTDTQYF. The CDR3 coding sequence is TGTGCCAGCAGCTTACGGGGGCTAGCGGGTACAGATACGCAGTATTTT.

This clone was found a few times. This chain joins TRBV2 and TRBJ1-6, with 8 bases that match TRBD1. The length of the CDR3 is 14 residues. Germline values: CDR1 SNHLY, CDR2 FYNNEI. Germline trimming cut 5 bases from V and 7 bases from J; bases unmatched to any gene: 4. Written as DNA, the CDR3 is TGTGCCAGCAGTACTGACAGGGGAAATTCACCCCTCCACTTT. This sequence encodes CASSTDRGNSPLHF.

The rearrangement joins TRBV5-1 to TRBJ2-3; D gene ambiguous. This CDR3 is 14 amino acids long. The V end was cut by 4 bases, the J end by 0 bases, with 9 bases between. Per germline, CDR1 SGHRS and CDR2 YFSETQ. CDR3 coding DNA: TGCGCCAGCAGCCCGCAGGTCAGCACAGATACGCAGTATTTT. Translated, it gives CASSPQVSTDTQYF.

The rearrangement joins TRBV28 to TRBJ1-3, with D uncertain. Germline V gives CDR1 MDHEN, CDR2 SYDVKM. The CDR3 is 14 residues long. The ends were cut back, 6 bases at V and 4 bases at J, with 13 bases in the middle. The CDR3 is CASRSPGRGNTIYF. CDR3 DNA: TGTGCCAGCAGAAGCCCGGGTCGAGGAAACACCATATATTTT. Drawing the rest from reference TRBV28 and TRBJ1-3, the complete variable domain is DVKVTQSSRYLVKRTGEKVFLECVQDMDHENMFWYRQDPGLGLRLIYFSYDVKMKEKGDIPEGYSVSREKKERFSLILESASTNQTSMYLCASRSPGRGNTIYFGEGSWLTVV.

V and J are TRBV6-5 and TRBJ2-1; the match to TRBD1 covers 7 bases. Germline trimming cut 7 bases from V and 5 bases from J; bases unmatched to any gene: 11. In germline, CDR1 is MNHEY, CDR2 SVGAGI. The CDR3 spans 15 residues. The CDR3 reads CASIRGTAINNEQFF. In DNA form, the CDR3 reads TGTGCCAGCATAAGGGGGACAGCGATTAACAATGAGCAGTTCTTC.

The sample holds one count of this clone. The chain combines TRBV3-1 (or the pseudogene TRBV3-2) with TRBJ2-3, with 8 bases identical to TRBD2. J lost 4 bases, V lost 3 bases, and 12 bases had no gene match. CDR3 size: 17 residues. Germline assignment: CDR1 LGHDT and CDR2 YNNKEL (reference sequence). The CDR3 protein is CASSQPRSSGSSDTQYF. DNA of the CDR3: TGTGCCAGCAGCCAGCCCCGATCTAGCGGGTCCTCAGATACGCAGTATTTT.

The chain couples TRBV20-1 to TRBJ2-2; 8 bases align to TRBD2. The ends lost 3 bases at V and 4 bases at J; junction bases unmatched: 7. Germline V gene data show CDR1 as DFQATT and CDR2 as SNEGSKA (reference sequence). The CDR3 has 15 residues. CDR3: CSASRGLGFTGELFF. The CDR3 nucleotides read TGCAGTGCTAGTAGGGGACTAGGGTTCACCGGGGAGCTGTTTTTT.

The chain is built from TRBV7-9 and TRBJ2-1, with TRBD2 matching over 8 bases. The CDR3 has 15 residues. Germline V lookup: CDR1 SEHNR, CDR2 FQNEAQ (reference sequence). With V trimmed by 8 bases and J by 0 bases, 6 bases remained unmatched. CDR3 sequence: CASSGGEGSYNEQFF. DNA of the CDR3: TGTGCCAGCTCCGGGGGGGAGGGCTCCTACAATGAGCAGTTCTTC.

Only a few counts were recorded for this clone. The rearrangement uses TRBV6-5 and TRBJ2-1; TRBD2 matches at 8 bases. Germline V gene sequence: CDR1 MNHEY, CDR2 SVGAGI. This CDR3 has 15 amino acids. J gave up 4 bases and V 4 bases, and 6 bases lay outside the gene matches. The DNA for the CDR3 is TGTGCCAGCAGTTCCGGAGCGGGGGATTACAATGAGCAGTTCTTC. Protein product: CASSSGAGDYNEQFF.

The V call is TRBV19, the J call TRBJ1-2, with D possibly matching TRBD1 (6 bases). The length of the CDR3 is 15 residues. Germline CDR1 is LNHDA and CDR2 is SQIVND (reference sequence). The V gene lost 0 bases and the J gene lost 4 bases, with 12 bases spanning the gap. The CDR3 nucleotides are TGTGCCAGTAGTATAGATCGGGGGGGCGTCTATGGCTACACCTTC. Translated, it gives CASSIDRGGVYGYTF.

The chain uses TRBV2 and TRBJ2-3; D gene unclear. From germline, CDR1 is SNHLY and CDR2 FYNNEI. V dropped 6 bases and J dropped 3 bases, with 13 bases sitting between them. The CDR3 runs to 14 residues. The DNA for the CDR3 is TGTGCCAGCAGCGCCTGGCTTAAAACAGATACGCAGTATTTT. This gives the protein CASSAWLKTDTQYF. Full variable domain (missing parts from reference TRBV2 and TRBJ2-3): EPEVTQTPSHQVTQMGQEVILRCVPISNHLYFYWYRQILGQKVEFLVSFYNNEISEKSEIFDDQFSVERPDGSNFTLKIRSTKLEDSAMYFCASSAWLKTDTQYFGPGTRLTVL.

This clone was recorded a few times. The chain joins TRBV11-2 to TRBJ1-1; weak D call: TRBD1 (5 bases). CDR1 is SGHAT and CDR2 is FQNNGV in the germline V gene. Trimming cost V 1 base and J 2 bases, with 11 bases left between them. The CDR3 has 15 residues. In DNA form, the CDR3 reads TGTGCCAGCAGCTTAGGTCGACAGCTAAACACTGAAGCTTTCTTT. Translating it yields CASSLGRQLNTEAFF.

This chain connects TRBV2 to TRBJ1-6; D possibly corresponds to TRBD1 (6 bases). There are 13 residues in the CDR3. V lost 5 bases and J lost 8, with 10 bases in between. Looked up from germline, CDR1 is SNHLY and CDR2 is FYNNEI. In DNA form, the CDR3 reads TGTGCCAGCAGTAAGGACAGAGATTCACCCCTCCACTTT. Translation: CASSKDRDSPLHF.

The chain uses TRBV27 and TRBJ1-5, with TRBD1 identical over 7 bases. The CDR3 covers 17 residues. Germline trimming cut 5 bases from V and 1 base from J; bases unmatched to any gene: 11. CDR1 and CDR2 (germline): MNHEY, SMNVEV (reference sequence). CDR3 bases: TGTGCCAGCAGTAAACACACAGGGGTCGAAAGCAATCAGCCCCAGCATTTT. Translated: CASSKHTGVESNQPQHF.